These 15 T cell receptor beta chains were sequenced from one sample in a study of blood T cells in healthy people across ages. Together with a sample-barcoded 5' primer, a J-beta primer mix was included in a second PCR lasting roughly 6 to 12 cycles. TCRdb called the 5' RACE reads again in MiXCR, with one record for every CDR3 protein. This table holds 1.5 million to 2 million distinct CDR3 sequences, 39% found once. The sequencing input was blood. All receptors come from a human donor in good health.

The chain couples TRBV12-3 or TRBV12-4 to TRBJ2-5; TRBD1 agrees at 8 bases. The CDR3 is 15 residues long. Germline trimming cut 8 bases from V and 3 bases from J; bases unmatched to any gene: 11. Written as DNA, the CDR3 is TGTGCCAGCCGACGCAGGGGGCGGATCGAAGAGACCCAGTACTTC. Residues: CASRRRGRIEETQYF.

This chain connects TRBV18 to TRBJ2-1, with 7 bases lining up with TRBD1. The CDR3 spans 16 residues. Unmatched junction bases numbered 10, after V lost 2 bases and J lost 6 bases. Germline V gives CDR1 KGHSH, CDR2 LQKENI. The CDR3 sequence: CASSPYVGGTGNEQFF. The DNA for the CDR3 is TGTGCCAGCTCACCATACGTAGGGGGCACGGGCAATGAGCAGTTCTTC. The complete variable domain, with remaining parts taken from reference TRBV18 and TRBJ2-1, reads NAGVMQNPRHLVRRRGQEARLRCSPMKGHSHVYWYRQLPEEGLKFMVYLQKENIIDESGMPKERFSAEFPKEGPSILRIQQVVRGDSAAYFCASSPYVGGTGNEQFFGPGTRLTVL.

This clonotype was seen only once. The chain employs TRBV27 and TRBJ2-1, with 10 bases that match TRBD1. V trimming: 2 bases; J trimming: 4 bases; junction bases outside the gene matches: 8. The CDR3 spans 17 residues. Germline V gene data show CDR1 as MNHEY and CDR2 as SMNVEV (reference sequence). The DNA for the CDR3 is TGTGCCAGCAGTTTACCTCCCGGGACAGGGGTATACAATGAGCAGTTCTTC. Its protein product is CASSLPPGTGVYNEQFF.

There are a few counts of this clonotype. The chain links TRBV5-1 to TRBJ1-1; D perhaps matches TRBD1 (5 bases). Per germline, CDR1 SGHRS and CDR2 YFSETQ. V lost 0 bases, J lost 11 bases, and 14 bases lay in between. CDR3 size: 13 residues. CDR3 protein: CASSLEIDSYAFF. The CDR3 DNA reads TGCGCCAGCAGCTTGGAGATTGACAGCTATGCTTTCTTT.

This clonotype was picked up a small number of times. This chain uses TRBV9 with TRBJ1-1, with 7 bases lining up with TRBD1. This CDR3 is 15 amino acids long. Unmatched junction bases numbered 6, after V lost 3 bases and J lost 1 base. CDR1 is SGDLS and CDR2 is YYNGEE in the germline V gene. The CDR3 nucleotides read TGTGCCAGCAGCGGACCGGGACAGCGGAACACTGAAGCTTTCTTT. The encoded protein is CASSGPGQRNTEAFF.

The chain combines TRBV30 with TRBJ2-1; D unclear. Germline V gene data show CDR1 as GTSNPN and CDR2 as SVGIG (reference sequence). V was trimmed by 4 bases and J by 3 bases, leaving 10 bases between them. The CDR3 runs to 13 residues. The CDR3 loop is CAWNTGLYNEQFF. CDR3 DNA sequence: TGTGCCTGGAACACGGGCCTCTACAATGAGCAGTTCTTC. Filled out from reference TRBV30 and TRBJ2-1, the complete variable domain reads SQTIHQWPATLVQPVGSPLSLECTVEGTSNPNLYWYRQAAGRGLQLLFYSVGIGQISSEVPQNLSASRPQDRQFILSSKKLLLSDSGFYLCAWNTGLYNEQFFGPGTRLTVL.

Here the CDR3 reads CASSRGLGVNQPQHF. The CDR3 bases are TGTGCCAGCAGTCGCGGATTGGGGGTGAATCAGCCCCAGCATTTT. The chain links TRBV6-6 to TRBJ1-5, with D possibly matching TRBD1 (5 bases). The CDR3 is 15 residues long. The ends were cut back, 5 bases at V and 4 bases at J, with 15 bases in the middle. CDR1 MNHNY and CDR2 SVGAGI come from the germline V gene (reference sequence).

Here the CDR3 DNA reads TGCAGCGTTCGATCCACGGGCGGCTACGAGCAGTACTTC. Its protein is CSVRSTGGYEQYF. The chain carries TRBV29-1 and TRBJ2-7; D uncertain. Germline-derived CDR1 and CDR2 are SQVTM and ANQGSEA. The CDR3 has 13 amino acids. The V end was cut by 5 bases, the J end by 3 bases, with 14 bases between.

This clonotype is a singleton in its sample. The rearrangement links TRBV3-1 to TRBJ2-2; D unclear. The CDR3 has 15 amino acids. The V end lost 0 bases, the J end lost 6 bases, and 11 bases lay between the germline ends. Germline V gives CDR1 LGHDT, CDR2 YNNKEL (reference sequence). CDR3 region: CASSQESTSPGELFF. The CDR3 coding sequence is TGTGCCAGCAGCCAAGAAAGCACAAGTCCCGGGGAGCTGTTTTTT.

The rearrangement joins TRBV7-2 to TRBJ2-5, with 14 bases lining up with TRBD2. The CDR3 has 15 amino acids. Per the germline V gene, CDR1 is SGHTA and CDR2 is FQGNSA. After removal of 5 bases from V and 5 bases from J, the junction contained 4 bases not matched to a gene. As DNA, the CDR3 is TGTGCCAGCAGCAACCGACTAGCGGGGGGGGAGACCCAGTACTTC. Its protein is CASSNRLAGGETQYF.

This clonotype was counted a few times. V is TRBV20-1 and J is TRBJ1-5, with TRBD1 as a possible D gene (5 bases). The germline V and J ends were trimmed by 7 bases and 8 bases, with 21 bases remaining between them. CDR1 and CDR2 (germline): DFQATT, SNEGSKA (reference sequence). This CDR3 has 14 amino acids. The CDR3 loop reads CSVSRPGLLEPQHF. The CDR3, as DNA: TGCAGTGTCTCCCGGCCGGGGCTCTTGGAGCCCCAGCATTTT.

This clonotype was picked up a small number of times. The chain employs TRBV5-5 and TRBJ2-7; D may match TRBD1 or TRBD2 (6 bases each). V lost 4 bases, J lost 10 bases, and 24 bases lay in between. Germline CDR1 and CDR2: SGHKS and YYEKEE (reference sequence). The CDR3 covers 15 residues. This chain's CDR3 is CASSNGGTTGQGQYF. DNA for the CDR3: TGTGCCAGCAGCAACGGCGGGACAACGGGGCAGGGACAGTACTTC.

This chain links TRBV10-3 with TRBJ2-5; TRBD1 aligns across 9 bases. The junction had 10 bases not matched to a gene; V was cut back by 5 bases and J by 3 bases. The germline gives CDR1 ENHRY, CDR2 SYGVKD. The CDR3 contains 16 residues. The CDR3 region has the DNA TGTGCCATCAGTCCGGGACAGGGAATAAGGGAAGAGACCCAGTACTTC. Translated: CAISPGQGIREETQYF.

The V and J genes are TRBV28 and TRBJ2-7; TRBD2 aligns across 8 bases. J was trimmed by 3 bases and V by 4 bases; bases with no gene match: 5. The germline gives CDR1 MDHEN, CDR2 SYDVKM. The length of the CDR3 is 14 residues. The CDR3 region has the DNA TGTGCCAGCAGTTGGGCGGGGGGTGTCTACGAGCAGTACTTC. Translated: CASSWAGGVYEQYF.

The rearrangement joins TRBV6-2 or TRBV6-3 to TRBJ1-5, with D hard to call. The CDR3 contains 12 residues. V was cut by 6 bases and J by 6 bases, with 9 bases left in between. Germline assignment: CDR1 MNHEY and CDR2 SVGEGT. In DNA, the CDR3 is TGTGCCAGCAGGGGTCCGGGTCAGCCCCAGCATTTT. Protein sequence: CASRGPGQPQHF.